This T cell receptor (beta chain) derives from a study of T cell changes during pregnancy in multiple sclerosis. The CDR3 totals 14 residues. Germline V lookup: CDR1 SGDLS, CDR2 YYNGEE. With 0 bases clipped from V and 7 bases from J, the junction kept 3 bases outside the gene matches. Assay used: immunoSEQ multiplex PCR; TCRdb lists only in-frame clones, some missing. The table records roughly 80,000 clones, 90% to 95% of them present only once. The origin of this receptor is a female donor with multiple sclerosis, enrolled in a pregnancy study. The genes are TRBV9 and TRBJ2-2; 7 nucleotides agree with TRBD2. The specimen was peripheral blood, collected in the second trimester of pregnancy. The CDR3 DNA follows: TGTGCCAGCAGCGTAGGGGGGGGAAACGGGGAGCTGTTTTTT. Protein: CASSVGGGNGELFF.